This passage covers 10 T cell receptor beta chains from one sample sequenced in a study of early T cells in non-severe SARS-CoV-2 infection. MiXCR, run by TCRdb on the 5' RACE reads, gives a single entry per CDR3 protein. There are 85,000 to 100,000 distinct CDR3 sequences in the sample; 9.5% to 12% occur only once, and approximately 5.4% lies in the top ten. The material sequenced was whole blood. The receptors shown here come from an adult who was a healthcare worker with PCR-confirmed SARS-CoV-2 infection or an uninfected control (not recorded which).

About this clonotype: The conserved closing phenylalanine or tryptophan is absent in this CDR3, likely reflecting a read error. The genes are TRBV7-9 and TRBJ1-2; D gene unclear. V lost 1 base and J 6 bases, leaving 9 bases between the germline ends. The germline CDR1 and CDR2 sequences are SEHNR and FQNEAQ (reference sequence). The CDR3 covers 13 residues. This CDR3 is CASSLVEENGYTL. Here the CDR3 DNA reads TGTGCCAGCAGCTTAGTAGAAGAGAATGGCTACACCCTC.

The chain combines TRBV12-3 or TRBV12-4 with TRBJ2-1, with D possibly being TRBD1 or TRBD2 (5 bases each). CDR3 size: 14 residues. V lost 5 bases, J lost 6 bases, and 14 bases lay in between. The CDR3 coding sequence is TGTGCCAGCAGTCTGGGGCTAGCTCGCAATGAGCAGTTCTTC. Translating it yields CASSLGLARNEQFF.

This clonotype was detected ten times or more. This rearrangement joins TRBV5-1 to TRBJ2-2; D call uncertain. Trimming cost V 4 bases and J 6 bases, with 10 bases left between them. This CDR3 has 13 residues. Germline CDR1 reads SGHRS; CDR2 reads YFSETQ. Here the CDR3 reads CASSQVESGELFF. The CDR3, as DNA: TGCGCCAGCAGCCAAGTCGAGTCCGGGGAGCTGTTTTTT.

This clonotype was observed at least ten times. The chain links TRBV7-9 to TRBJ2-1; possibly TRBD2 for D (6 bases). The germline CDR1 and CDR2 sequences are SEHNR and FQNEAQ (reference sequence). This CDR3 contains 16 residues. V lost 2 bases and J 8 bases, leaving 19 bases between the germline ends. The CDR3, as DNA: TGTGCCAGCAGCTTATCAGGCGGGGTAGTATTATATGAGCAGTTCTTC. This encodes CASSLSGGVVLYEQFF.

This clonotype occurred many times. The chain combines TRBV19 with TRBJ2-5; the match to TRBD2 covers 8 bases. Germline V gives CDR1 LNHDA, CDR2 SQIVND (reference sequence). The CDR3 contains 15 residues. V was pared by 5 bases and J by 5 bases, with 10 bases of the junction left unmatched. CDR3 sequence (DNA): TGTGCCAGTAGTCTCCGTAGCGGGAATGGGGAGACCCAGTACTTC. Translating it yields CASSLRSGNGETQYF.

This clonotype was found many times. The V and J genes are TRBV7-9 and TRBJ1-1; 10 bases line up with TRBD1. Germline trimming cut 3 bases from V and 5 bases from J; bases unmatched to any gene: 3. Per germline, CDR1 SEHNR and CDR2 FQNEAQ (reference sequence). The CDR3 loop spans 14 amino acids. This CDR3 reads CASSFGQGGTEAFF. The CDR3 region has the DNA TGTGCCAGCAGCTTCGGACAGGGGGGGACTGAAGCTTTCTTT.

This clonotype has a handful of counts. The rearrangement joins TRBV3-1 to TRBJ2-4; D is unclear. Trimming shortened V by 4 bases and J by 0 bases, and 7 bases separated the two germline ends. Germline values: CDR1 LGHDT, CDR2 YNNKEL (reference sequence). This CDR3 region has 14 residues. CDR3 region: CASSPPLAKNIQYF. CDR3 nucleotide sequence: TGTGCCAGCAGCCCCCCCCTAGCCAAAAACATTCAGTACTTC.

This clonotype has more than one count but fewer than ten. The genes are TRBV20-1 and TRBJ2-7; D remains unclear. There are 12 residues in the CDR3. Germline V gene sequence: CDR1 DFQATT, CDR2 SNEGSKA (reference sequence). With 3 bases removed from V and 5 bases from J, the gap between germline ends came to 11 bases. The CDR3 loop is CSASNGPNEQYF. Here the CDR3 DNA reads TGCAGTGCTAGTAACGGGCCTAACGAGCAGTACTTC.

This clonotype was counted a few times. The chain links TRBV7-2 to TRBJ1-1; no definite D call. Between the trimmed V and J ends, which lost 2 bases and 3 bases, there was a span of 7 bases. The CDR3 length is 13 residues. The germline gives CDR1 SGHTA, CDR2 FQGNSA. CDR3 sequence: CASSLSVYTEAFF. For the CDR3, the DNA is TGTGCCAGCAGCTTATCCGTATACACTGAAGCTTTCTTT. The variable domain in full, with the rest retrieved from reference TRBV7-2 and TRBJ1-1, is GAGVSQSPSNKVTEKGKDVELRCDPISGHTALYWYRQSLGQGLEFLIYFQGNSAPDKSGLPSDRFSAERTGGSVSTLTIQRTQQEDSAVYLCASSLSVYTEAFFGQGTRLTVV.

This clonotype was detected only a few times. J is TRBJ2-3 and V is TRBV13; D is unresolved. The CDR3 spans 13 residues. Germline loops: CDR1 PRHDT, CDR2 FYEKMQ (reference sequence). V was pared by 8 bases and J by 0 bases, with 9 bases between. The CDR3 loop reads CASSPSSTDTQYF. DNA of the CDR3: TGTGCCAGCTCCCCTTCTAGCACAGATACGCAGTATTTT.